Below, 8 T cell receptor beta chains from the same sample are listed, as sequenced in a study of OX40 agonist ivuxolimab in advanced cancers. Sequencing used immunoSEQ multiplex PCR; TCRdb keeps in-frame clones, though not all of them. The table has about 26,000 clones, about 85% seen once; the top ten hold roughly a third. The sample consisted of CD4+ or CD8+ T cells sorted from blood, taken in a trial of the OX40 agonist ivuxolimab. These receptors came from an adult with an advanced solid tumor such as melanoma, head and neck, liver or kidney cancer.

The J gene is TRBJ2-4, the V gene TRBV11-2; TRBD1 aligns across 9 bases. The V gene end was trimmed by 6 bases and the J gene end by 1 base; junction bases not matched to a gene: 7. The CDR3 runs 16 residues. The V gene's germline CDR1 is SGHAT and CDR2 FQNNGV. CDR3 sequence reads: CASRNTGGAAKNIQYF. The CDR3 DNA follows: TGTGCCAGCAGAAATACAGGGGGCGCGGCCAAAAACATTCAGTACTTC.

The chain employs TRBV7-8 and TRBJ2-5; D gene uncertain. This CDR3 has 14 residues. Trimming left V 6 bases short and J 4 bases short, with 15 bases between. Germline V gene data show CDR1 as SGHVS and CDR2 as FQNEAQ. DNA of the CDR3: TGTGCCAGCAGGTTACCCGGTTGGGGAGAGACCCAGTACTTC. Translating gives CASRLPGWGETQYF.

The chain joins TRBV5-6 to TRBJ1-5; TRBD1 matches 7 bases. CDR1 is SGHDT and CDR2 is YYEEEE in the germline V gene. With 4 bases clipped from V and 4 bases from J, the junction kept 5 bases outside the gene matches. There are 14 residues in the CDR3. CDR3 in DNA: TGTGCCAGCAGCGCGGGACAGTTTAATCAGCCCCAGCATTTT. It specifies CASSAGQFNQPQHF.

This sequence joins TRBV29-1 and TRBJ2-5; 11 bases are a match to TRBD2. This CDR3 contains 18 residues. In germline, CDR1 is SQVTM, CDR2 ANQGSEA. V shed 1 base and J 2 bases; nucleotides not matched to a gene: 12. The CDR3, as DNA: TGCAGCGTTGAAGGTGGGCTAGCGGGAGGCCACCCTCAAGAGACCCAGTACTTC. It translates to CSVEGGLAGGHPQETQYF.

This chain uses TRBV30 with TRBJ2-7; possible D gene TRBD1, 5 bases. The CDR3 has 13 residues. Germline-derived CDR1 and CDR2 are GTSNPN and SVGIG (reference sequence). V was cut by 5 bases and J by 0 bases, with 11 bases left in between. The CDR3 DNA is TGTGCCTGGGAGCAGGGCGTCTCCTACGAGCAGTACTTC. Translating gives CAWEQGVSYEQYF.

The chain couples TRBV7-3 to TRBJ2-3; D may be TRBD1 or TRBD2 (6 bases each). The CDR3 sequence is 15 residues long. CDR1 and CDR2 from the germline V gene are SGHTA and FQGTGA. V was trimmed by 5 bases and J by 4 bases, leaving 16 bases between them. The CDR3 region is CASSAGFEGADTQYF. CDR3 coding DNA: TGTGCCAGCAGCGCGGGATTTGAGGGGGCAGATACGCAGTATTTT.

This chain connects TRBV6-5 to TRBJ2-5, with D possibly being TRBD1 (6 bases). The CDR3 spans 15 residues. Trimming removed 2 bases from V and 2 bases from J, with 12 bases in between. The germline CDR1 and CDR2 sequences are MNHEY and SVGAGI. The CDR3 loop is CASSYTGTDQETQYF. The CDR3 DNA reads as TGTGCCAGCAGTTACACAGGGACGGATCAAGAGACCCAGTACTTC.

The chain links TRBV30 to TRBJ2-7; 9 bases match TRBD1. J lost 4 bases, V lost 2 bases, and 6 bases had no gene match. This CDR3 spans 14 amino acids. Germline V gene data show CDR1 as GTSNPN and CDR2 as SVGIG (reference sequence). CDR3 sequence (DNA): TGTGCCTGGAGTTACGGGACAGGGTTATACGAGCAGTACTTC. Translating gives CAWSYGTGLYEQYF.